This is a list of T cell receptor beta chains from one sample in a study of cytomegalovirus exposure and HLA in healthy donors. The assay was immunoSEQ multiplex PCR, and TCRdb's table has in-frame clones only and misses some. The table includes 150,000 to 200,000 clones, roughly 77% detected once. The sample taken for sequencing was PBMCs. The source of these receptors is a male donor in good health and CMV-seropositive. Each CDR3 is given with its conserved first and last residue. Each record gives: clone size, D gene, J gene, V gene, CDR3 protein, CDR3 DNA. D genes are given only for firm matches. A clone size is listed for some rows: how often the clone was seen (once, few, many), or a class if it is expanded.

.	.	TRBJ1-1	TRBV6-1	CASSESQGWEYTEAFF	TGTGCCAGCAGTGAATCGCAGGGGTGGGAATACACTGAAGCTTTCTTT
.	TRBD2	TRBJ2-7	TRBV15	CATSSDSGGYYEQYF	TGTGCCACCAGCAGTGATAGCGGGGGGTACTACGAGCAGTACTTC
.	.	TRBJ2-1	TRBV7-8	CASTPRVTNEQFF	TGTGCCAGCACCCCGAGGGTTACAAATGAGCAGTTCTTC
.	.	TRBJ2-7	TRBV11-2	CASSFRGYEQYF	TGTGCCAGCAGCTTCCGGGGCTACGAGCAGTACTTC
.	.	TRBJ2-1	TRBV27	CASSNRSPGSYNEQFF	TGTGCCAGCAGTAATCGATCCCCCGGCTCCTACAATGAGCAGTTCTTC
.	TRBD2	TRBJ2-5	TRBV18	CASSLVAGPVKETQYF	TGTGCCAGCTCACTGGTAGCGGGCCCGGTCAAGGAGACCCAGTACTTC
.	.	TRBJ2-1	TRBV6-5	CASSYSGQLGGKEQFF	TGTGCCAGCAGTTACTCGGGACAGTTAGGGGGGAAAGAGCAGTTCTTC
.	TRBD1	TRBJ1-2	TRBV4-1	CASSPRDRGSGYTF	TGCGCCAGCAGCCCGCGGGACAGGGGTTCTGGCTACACCTTC
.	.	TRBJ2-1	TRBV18	CASSPQGYGYNEQFF	TGTGCCAGCTCACCCCAGGGGTACGGATATAATGAGCAGTTCTTC
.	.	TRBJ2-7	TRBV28	CASISSTEQYF	TGTGCCAGCATTTCTAGCACCGAGCAGTACTTC
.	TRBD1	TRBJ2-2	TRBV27	CASSFRRLGTANTGELFF	TGTGCCAGCAGTTTTCGTCGCCTCGGGACAGCGAACACCGGGGAGCTGTTTTTT
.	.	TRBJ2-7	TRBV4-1	CASSQTGLSYEQYF	TGCGCCAGCAGCCAAACAGGGCTTTCCTACGAGCAGTACTTC
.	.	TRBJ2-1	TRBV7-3	CASSPRTAGLSYNEQFF	TGTGCCAGCAGCCCAAGGACAGCAGGCCTATCCTACAATGAGCAGTTCTTC
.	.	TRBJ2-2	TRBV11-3	CASSPHPKRSTGELFF	TGTGCCAGCAGCCCCCACCCTAAGCGGTCTACCGGGGAGCTGTTTTTT
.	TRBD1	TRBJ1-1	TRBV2	CASSEDRGLAEAFF	TGTGCCAGCAGTGAGGACAGGGGTCTTGCTGAAGCTTTCTTT
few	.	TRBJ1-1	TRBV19	CASSSRQKAFF	TGTGCCAGTAGTTCGCGACAGAAAGCTTTCTTT
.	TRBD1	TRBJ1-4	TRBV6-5	CASKNDRAREKLFF	TGTGCCAGCAAGAACGACAGGGCTCGAGAAAAACTGTTTTTT
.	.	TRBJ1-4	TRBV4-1	CASSQELLELGREKLFF	TGCGCCAGCAGCCAAGAGTTGCTTGAACTGGGGAGGGAAAAACTGTTTTTT
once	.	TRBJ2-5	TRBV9	CASSLLGGKETQYF	TGTGCCAGCAGCCTCTTGGGCGGGAAAGAGACCCAGTACTTC
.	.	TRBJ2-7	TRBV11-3	CASSLRRGEVQYF	TGTGCCAGCAGCCTCAGGCGGGGTGAAGTGCAGTACTTC
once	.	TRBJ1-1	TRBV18	CASSLLDSEAFF	TGTGCCAGCTCGCTCTTGGACAGCGAAGCTTTCTTT
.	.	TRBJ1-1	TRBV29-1	CSVAFTGGEAFF	TGCAGCGTTGCCTTCACAGGCGGTGAAGCTTTCTTT
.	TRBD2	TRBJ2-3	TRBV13	CASSQLAVSTDTQYF	TGTGCCAGCAGCCAACTAGCGGTCAGCACAGATACGCAGTATTTT
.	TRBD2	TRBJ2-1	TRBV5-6	CASSQPGLGSYNEQFF	TGTGCCAGCAGCCAGCCGGGACTAGGGAGCTACAATGAGCAGTTCTTC
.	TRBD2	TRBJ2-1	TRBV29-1	CSVEPGTSGNNEQFF	TGCAGCGTTGAACCCGGGACTAGCGGGAACAATGAGCAGTTCTTC
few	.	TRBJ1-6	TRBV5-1	CASSRDGPPTRGSPLHF	TGCGCCAGCAGCCGTGACGGGCCGCCAACCAGGGGTTCACCCCTCCACTTT
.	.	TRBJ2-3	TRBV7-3	CASSPGGKQGGTQYF	TGTGCCAGCAGCCCAGGCGGTAAACAGGGCGGAACGCAGTATTTT
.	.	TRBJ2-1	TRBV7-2	CASSPRGALYNEQFF	TGTGCCAGCAGCCCCCGGGGGGCCCTCTACAATGAGCAGTTCTTC
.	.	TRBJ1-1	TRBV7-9	CASRVAGARNTEAFF	TGTGCCAGCAGAGTGGCTGGGGCTCGGAACACTGAAGCTTTCTTT
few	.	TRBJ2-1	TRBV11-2	CASSLDRADEQFF	TGTGCCAGCAGCTTAGACCGAGCCGATGAGCAGTTCTTC
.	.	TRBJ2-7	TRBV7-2	CASSFRGAGRSYEQYF	TGTGCCAGCAGCTTTCGGGGGGCAGGCCGTTCCTACGAGCAGTACTTC
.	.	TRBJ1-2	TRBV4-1	CASSQGRASHSGYGYTF	TGCGCCAGCAGCCAAGGTAGAGCCAGCCATTCAGGCTATGGCTACACCTTC
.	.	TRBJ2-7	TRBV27	CASSGILGQATYEQYF	TGTGCCAGCAGTGGAATCCTTGGCCAGGCTACTTACGAGCAGTACTTC
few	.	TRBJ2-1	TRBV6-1	CASSAETRSYNEQFF	TGTGCCAGCAGTGCTGAAACCAGATCCTACAATGAGCAGTTCTTC
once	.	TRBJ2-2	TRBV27	CASSRLSGELFF	TGTGCCAGCAGCCGGTTGTCCGGGGAGCTGTTTTTT
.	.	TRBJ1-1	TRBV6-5	CASSYSWEIMNTEAFF	TGTGCCAGCAGTTACTCCTGGGAGATCATGAACACTGAAGCTTTCTTT
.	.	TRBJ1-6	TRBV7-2	CASRETVNSYNSPLHF	TGTGCCAGCAGAGAGACAGTCAACTCCTATAATTCACCCCTCCACTTT
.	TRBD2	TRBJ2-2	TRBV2	CATGLAENTGELFF	TGTGCCACCGGACTAGCGGAGAACACCGGGGAGCTGTTTTTT
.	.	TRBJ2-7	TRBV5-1	CASRSQDTGTYEQYF	TGCGCCAGCAGATCCCAGGACACCGGCACCTACGAGCAGTACTTC
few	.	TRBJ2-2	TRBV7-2	CASTSGWTGELFF	TGTGCCAGCACTAGTGGGTGGACCGGGGAGCTGTTTTTT
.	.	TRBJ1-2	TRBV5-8	CASSFQRAGYTF	TGTGCCAGCAGCTTTCAGAGGGCTGGCTACACCTTC